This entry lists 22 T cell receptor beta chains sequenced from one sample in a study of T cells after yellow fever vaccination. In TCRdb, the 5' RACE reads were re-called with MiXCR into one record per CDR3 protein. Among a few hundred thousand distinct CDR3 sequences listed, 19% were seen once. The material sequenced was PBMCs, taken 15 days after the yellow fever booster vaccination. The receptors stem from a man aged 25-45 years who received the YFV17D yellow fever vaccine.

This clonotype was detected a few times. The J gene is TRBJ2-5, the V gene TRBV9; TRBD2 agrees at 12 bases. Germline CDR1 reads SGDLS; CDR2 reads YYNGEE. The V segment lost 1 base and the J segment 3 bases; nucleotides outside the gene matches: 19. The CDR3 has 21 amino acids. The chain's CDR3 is CASSVWNSTSGSGECEETQYF. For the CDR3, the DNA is TGTGCCAGCAGCGTATGGAATTCGACTAGCGGGAGCGGGGAATGTGAAGAGACCCAGTACTTC.

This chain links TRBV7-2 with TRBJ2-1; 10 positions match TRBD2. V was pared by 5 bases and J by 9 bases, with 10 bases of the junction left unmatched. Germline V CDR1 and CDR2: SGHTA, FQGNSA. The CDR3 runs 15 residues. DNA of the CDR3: TGTGCCAGCAGCGAAAGCGGGAGGGCCAGAGGTGAGCAGTTCTTC. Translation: CASSESGRARGEQFF.

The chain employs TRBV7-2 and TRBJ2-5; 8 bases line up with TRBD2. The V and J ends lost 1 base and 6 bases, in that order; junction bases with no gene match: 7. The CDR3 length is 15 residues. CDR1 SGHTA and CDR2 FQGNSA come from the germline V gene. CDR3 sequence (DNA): TGTGCCAGCAGCTTAGATTATAGCGGGAAAAAGACCCAGTACTTC. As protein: CASSLDYSGKKTQYF.

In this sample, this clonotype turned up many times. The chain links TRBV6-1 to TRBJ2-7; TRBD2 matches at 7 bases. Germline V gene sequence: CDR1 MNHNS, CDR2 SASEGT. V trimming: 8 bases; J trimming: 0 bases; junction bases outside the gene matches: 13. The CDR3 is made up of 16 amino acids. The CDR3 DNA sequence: TGTGCCAGCCGAACCCCCAGCGGGGCAAGCTCCTACGAGCAGTACTTC. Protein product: CASRTPSGASSYEQYF.

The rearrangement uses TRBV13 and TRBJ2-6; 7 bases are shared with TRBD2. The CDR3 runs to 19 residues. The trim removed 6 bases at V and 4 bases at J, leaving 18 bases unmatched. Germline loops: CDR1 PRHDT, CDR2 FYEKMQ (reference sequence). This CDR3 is CASSQMGRAITSGANVLTF. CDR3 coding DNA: TGTGCCAGCAGTCAGATGGGGAGGGCAATAACTTCAGGGGCCAACGTCCTGACTTTC.

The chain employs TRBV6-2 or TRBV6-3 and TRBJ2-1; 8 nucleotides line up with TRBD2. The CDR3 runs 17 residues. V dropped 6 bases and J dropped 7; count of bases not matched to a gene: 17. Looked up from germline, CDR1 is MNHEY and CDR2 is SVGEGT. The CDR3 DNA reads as TGTGCCAGCAGAACCCCGGGGGGGGAGGGCCCTAGGAATGAGCAGTTCTTC. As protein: CASRTPGGEGPRNEQFF.

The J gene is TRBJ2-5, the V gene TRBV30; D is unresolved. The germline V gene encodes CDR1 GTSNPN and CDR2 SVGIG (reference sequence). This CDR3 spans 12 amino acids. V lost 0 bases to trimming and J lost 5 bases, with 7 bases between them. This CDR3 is CAWSVTFETQYF. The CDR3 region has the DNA TGTGCCTGGAGTGTTACGTTCGAGACCCAGTACTTC. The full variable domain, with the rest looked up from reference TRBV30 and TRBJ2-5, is SQTIHQWPATLVQPVGSPLSLECTVEGTSNPNLYWYRQAAGRGLQLLFYSVGIGQISSEVPQNLSASRPQDRQFILSSKKLLLSDSGFYLCAWSVTFETQYFGPGTRLLVL.

In DNA form, the CDR3 reads TGTGCCAGCAGTTTATTCTCACTCGGGGGGGCCTTGGGCGGGGAGCTGTTTTTT. This translates into CASSLFSLGGALGGELFF. This chain connects TRBV27 to TRBJ2-2, with 8 bases that match TRBD2. The CDR3 has 18 amino acids. The germline CDR1 and CDR2 sequences are MNHEY and SMNVEV (reference sequence). V shed 1 base, J shed 7 bases, and the junction held 14 bases outside the gene matches.

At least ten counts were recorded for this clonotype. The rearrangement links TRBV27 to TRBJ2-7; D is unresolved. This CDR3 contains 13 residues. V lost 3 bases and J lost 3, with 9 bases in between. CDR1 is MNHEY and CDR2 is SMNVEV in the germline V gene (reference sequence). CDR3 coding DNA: TGTGCCAGCAGTTTTTACCCGGACTACGAGCAGTACTTC. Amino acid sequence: CASSFYPDYEQYF.

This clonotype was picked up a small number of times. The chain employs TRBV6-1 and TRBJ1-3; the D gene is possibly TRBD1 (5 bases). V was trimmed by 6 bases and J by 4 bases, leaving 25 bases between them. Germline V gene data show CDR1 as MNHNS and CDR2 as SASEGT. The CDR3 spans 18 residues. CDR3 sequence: CASRPGPRQSRLGNTIYF. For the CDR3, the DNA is TGTGCCAGCAGACCGGGACCTCGTCAATCAAGGCTCGGAAACACCATATATTTT.

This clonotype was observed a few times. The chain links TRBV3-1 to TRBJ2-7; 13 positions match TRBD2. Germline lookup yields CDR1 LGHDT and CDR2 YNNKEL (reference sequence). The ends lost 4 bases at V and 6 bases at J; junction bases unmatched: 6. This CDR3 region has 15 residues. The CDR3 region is CASSRAGLAGSEQYF. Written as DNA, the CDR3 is TGTGCCAGCAGCCGAGCGGGACTAGCGGGATCCGAGCAGTACTTC.

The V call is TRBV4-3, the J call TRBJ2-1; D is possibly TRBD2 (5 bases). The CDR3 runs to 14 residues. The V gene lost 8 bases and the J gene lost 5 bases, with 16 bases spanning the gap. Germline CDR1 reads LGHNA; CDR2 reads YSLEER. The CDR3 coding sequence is TGCGCCAGCGCTTTTGTGGGAGCCGACAATGAGCAGTTCTTC. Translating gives CASAFVGADNEQFF.

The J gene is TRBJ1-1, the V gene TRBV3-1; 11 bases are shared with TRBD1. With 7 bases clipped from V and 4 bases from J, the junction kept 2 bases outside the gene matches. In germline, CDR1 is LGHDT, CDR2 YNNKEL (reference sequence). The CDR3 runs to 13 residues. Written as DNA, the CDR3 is TGTGCCAGCATAGGACAGGGGGCCACTGAAGCTTTCTTT. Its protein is CASIGQGATEAFF.

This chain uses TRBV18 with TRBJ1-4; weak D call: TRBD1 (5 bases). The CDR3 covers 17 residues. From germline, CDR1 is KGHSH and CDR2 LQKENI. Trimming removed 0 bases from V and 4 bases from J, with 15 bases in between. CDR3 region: CASSPPIGTADNEKLFF. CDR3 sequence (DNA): TGTGCCAGCTCACCACCGATCGGGACGGCTGATAATGAAAAACTGTTTTTT.

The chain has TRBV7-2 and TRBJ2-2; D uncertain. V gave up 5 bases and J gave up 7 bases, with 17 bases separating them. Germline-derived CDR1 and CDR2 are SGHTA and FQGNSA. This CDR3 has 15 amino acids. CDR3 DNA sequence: TGTGCCAGCAGCACAAGACGGCTAGTGGGCGGGGAGCTGTTTTTT. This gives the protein CASSTRRLVGGELFF.

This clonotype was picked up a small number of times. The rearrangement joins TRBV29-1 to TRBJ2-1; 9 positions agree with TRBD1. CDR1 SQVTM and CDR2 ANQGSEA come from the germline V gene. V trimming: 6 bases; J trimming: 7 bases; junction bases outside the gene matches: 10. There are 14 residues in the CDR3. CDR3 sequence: CSVVGQGGWNEQFF. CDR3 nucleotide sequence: TGCAGCGTGGTGGGACAGGGAGGGTGGAATGAGCAGTTCTTC.

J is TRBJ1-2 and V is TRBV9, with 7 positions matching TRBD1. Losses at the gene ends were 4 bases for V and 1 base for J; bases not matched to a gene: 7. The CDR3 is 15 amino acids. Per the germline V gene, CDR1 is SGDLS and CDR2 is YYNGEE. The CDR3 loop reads CASSTGTVGNYGYTF. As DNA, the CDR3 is TGTGCCAGCAGCACCGGGACAGTGGGTAACTATGGCTACACCTTC.

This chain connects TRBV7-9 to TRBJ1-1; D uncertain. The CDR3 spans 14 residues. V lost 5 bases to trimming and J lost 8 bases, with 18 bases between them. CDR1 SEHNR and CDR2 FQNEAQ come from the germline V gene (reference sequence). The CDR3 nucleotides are TGTGCCAGCAGCCCCTATGCGACGTTAGGGGAAGCTTTCTTT. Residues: CASSPYATLGEAFF.

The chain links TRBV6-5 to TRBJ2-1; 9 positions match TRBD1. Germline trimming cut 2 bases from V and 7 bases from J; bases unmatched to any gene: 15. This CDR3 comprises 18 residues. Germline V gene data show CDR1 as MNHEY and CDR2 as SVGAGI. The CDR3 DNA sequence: TGTGCCAGCAGTTACCCGAAATCACCGGGACAGGGATCGAATGAGCAGTTCTTC. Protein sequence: CASSYPKSPGQGSNEQFF.

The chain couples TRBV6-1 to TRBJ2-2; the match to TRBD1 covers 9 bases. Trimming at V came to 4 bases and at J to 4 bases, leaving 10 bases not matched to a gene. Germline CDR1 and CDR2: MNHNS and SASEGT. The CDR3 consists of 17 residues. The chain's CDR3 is CASSGVRGTGSTGELFF. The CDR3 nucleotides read TGTGCCAGCAGTGGGGTCCGCGGGACAGGGAGCACCGGGGAGCTGTTTTTT.

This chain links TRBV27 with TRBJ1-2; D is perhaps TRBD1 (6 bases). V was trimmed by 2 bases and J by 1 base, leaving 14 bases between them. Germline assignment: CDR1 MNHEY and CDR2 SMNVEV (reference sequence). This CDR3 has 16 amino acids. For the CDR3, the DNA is TGTGCCAGCAGTTTAAAGTGGACAGCCAATAACTATGGCTACACCTTC. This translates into CASSLKWTANNYGYTF.

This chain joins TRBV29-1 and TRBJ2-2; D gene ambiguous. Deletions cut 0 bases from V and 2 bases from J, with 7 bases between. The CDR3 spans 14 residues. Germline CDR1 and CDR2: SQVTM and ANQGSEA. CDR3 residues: CSVEDGHNTGELFF. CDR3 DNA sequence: TGCAGCGTTGAAGACGGGCACAACACCGGGGAGCTGTTTTTT.